The next 2 T cell receptor beta chains were all read from a single sample in a study of Ad26.COV2.S vaccination and SARS-CoV-2 variants. The repertoire was sequenced with immunoSEQ multiplex PCR; TCRdb's copy has only in-frame clones and lacks some. The sample has about 180,000 clones, approximately 88% seen once. The starting material was peripheral blood, obtained after recovery from COVID-19. The source is a human donor who had recovered from COVID-19.

The chain links TRBV10-1 to TRBJ1-6; no firm D call. Germline V CDR1 and CDR2: WNHNN, SYGVQD (reference sequence). Trimming cost V 0 bases and J 9 bases, with 6 bases left between them. The CDR3 runs 13 residues. The CDR3 coding sequence is TGCGCCAGCAGTGAGTCGGCGGGTTCACCCCTCCACTTT. It encodes CASSESAGSPLHF.

This clone was detected only a few times. The genes are TRBV6-5 and TRBJ1-5; D unresolved. The V end lost 6 bases, the J end lost 4 bases, and 16 bases lay between the germline ends. The CDR3 runs 15 residues. CDR1 is MNHEY and CDR2 is SVGAGI in the germline V gene. CDR3 nucleotides: TGTGCCAGCAGCCGGGGTACCCCGGAAAATCAGCCCCAGCATTTT. Translation gives CASSRGTPENQPQHF.